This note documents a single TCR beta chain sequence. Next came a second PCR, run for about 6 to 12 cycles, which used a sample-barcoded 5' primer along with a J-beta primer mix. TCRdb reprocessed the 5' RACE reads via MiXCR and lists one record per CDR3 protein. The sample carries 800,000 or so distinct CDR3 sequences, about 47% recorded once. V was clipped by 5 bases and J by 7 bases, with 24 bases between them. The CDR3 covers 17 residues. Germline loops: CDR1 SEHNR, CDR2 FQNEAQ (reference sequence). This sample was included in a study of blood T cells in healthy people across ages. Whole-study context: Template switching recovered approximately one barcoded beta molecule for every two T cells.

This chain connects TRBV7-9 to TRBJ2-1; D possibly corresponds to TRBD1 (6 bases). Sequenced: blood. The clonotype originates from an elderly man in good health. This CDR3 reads CASSPGQMTTGVNEQFF. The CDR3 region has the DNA TGTGCCAGCAGCCCCGGACAGATGACGACGGGTGTAAATGAGCAGTTCTTC.